These 2 T cell receptor beta chains came from one sample sequenced in a study of post-analysis software for immune sequencing data. Their recognized antigens are unknown. The study, taken as a whole, reports: There were a handful of TRBV segments more frequent in patients than controls, and TRBV5-6, TRBV5-1 and TRBV20-1 were among them.

Researchers reported that TCR beta cDNA libraries carried unique molecular identifiers. TCRdb itself ran the PCR reads through MiXCR, one entry per CDR3 protein. The repertoire holds hundreds of thousands of distinct CDR3 sequences, 30% seen once, with roughly 0.53% in the top ten. Sequenced sample: blood. The origin of the receptors is a girl under 18 with multiple sclerosis.

This chain connects TRBV5-4 to TRBJ1-6; 10 bases agree with TRBD1. The germline V gene encodes CDR1 SGHNT and CDR2 YYREEE (reference sequence). Unmatched junction bases numbered 10, after V lost 5 bases and J lost 8 bases. This CDR3 is built from 16 residues. The CDR3 is CASRGQGPVWDSPLHF. Written as DNA, the CDR3 is TGTGCCAGCAGGGGACAGGGGCCGGTATGGGATTCACCCCTCCACTTT. Together with reference TRBV5-4 and TRBJ1-6, the CDR3 gives the full variable domain: ETGVTQSPTHLIKTRGQQVTLRCSSQSGHNTVSWYQQALGQGPQFIFQYYREEENGRGNFPPRFSGLQFPNYSSELNVNALELDDSALYLCASRGQGPVWDSPLHFGNGTRLTVT.

This clonotype was observed a single time. The genes are TRBV14 and TRBJ2-5; D is unresolved. V was trimmed by 6 bases and J by 5 bases, leaving 16 bases between them. This CDR3 contains 14 residues. Germline CDR1 reads SGHDN; CDR2 reads FVKESK. The CDR3 loop is CASRRHLESETQYF. CDR3 bases: TGTGCCAGCAGAAGACACTTGGAGTCGGAGACCCAGTACTTC.